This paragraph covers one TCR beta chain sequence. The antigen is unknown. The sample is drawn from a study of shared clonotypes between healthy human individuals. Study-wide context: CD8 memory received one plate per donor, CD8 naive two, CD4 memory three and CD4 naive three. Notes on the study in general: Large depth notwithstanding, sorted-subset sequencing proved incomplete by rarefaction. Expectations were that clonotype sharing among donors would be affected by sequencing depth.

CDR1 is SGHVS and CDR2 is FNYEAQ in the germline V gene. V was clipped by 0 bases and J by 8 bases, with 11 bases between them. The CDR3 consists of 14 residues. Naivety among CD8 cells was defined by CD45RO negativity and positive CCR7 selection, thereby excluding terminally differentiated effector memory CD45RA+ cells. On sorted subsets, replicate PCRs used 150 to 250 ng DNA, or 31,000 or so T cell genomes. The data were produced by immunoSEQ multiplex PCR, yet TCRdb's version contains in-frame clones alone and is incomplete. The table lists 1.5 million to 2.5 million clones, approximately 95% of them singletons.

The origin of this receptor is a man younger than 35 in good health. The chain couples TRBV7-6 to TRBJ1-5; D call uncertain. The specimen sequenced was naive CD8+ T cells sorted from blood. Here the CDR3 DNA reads TGTGCCAGCAGCTTAGCGGGAGAGAAGGAGCCCCAGCATTTT. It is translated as CASSLAGEKEPQHF.